The entry that follows covers one T cell receptor beta chain sequence. Its antigen is not identified. These data belong to a study of blood T cells in healthy people across ages. Each sample provided at least 6 micrograms of extracted total RNA. This CDR3 region has 13 residues. Germline V lookup: CDR1 SQVTM, CDR2 ANQGSEA. V was pared by 6 bases and J by 3 bases, with 14 bases between. A J-beta primer mix and a sample-barcoded 5' primer were used in a second PCR of roughly 6 to 11 cycles. All samples yielded 2.5 million or more CDR3-containing paired-end reads. TCRdb passed the 5' RACE reads through MiXCR, listing each CDR3 protein once. The sample records under 850,000 distinct CDR3 sequences, 30% to 45% being singletons. General study findings and limits: With age, beta diversity per million T cells declined roughly linearly, significantly by roughly 40. More naive CD4+ cells and higher diversity were found in long-lived than in aged donors.

The sample consisted of blood. The chain links TRBV29-1 to TRBJ1-1; D is undetermined. This TCR was recovered from a man between 18 and 29 years old in good health. Here the CDR3 DNA reads TGCAGCGTCCGTCGGGCAGGAGACACTGAAGCTTTCTTT. It codes for CSVRRAGDTEAFF.